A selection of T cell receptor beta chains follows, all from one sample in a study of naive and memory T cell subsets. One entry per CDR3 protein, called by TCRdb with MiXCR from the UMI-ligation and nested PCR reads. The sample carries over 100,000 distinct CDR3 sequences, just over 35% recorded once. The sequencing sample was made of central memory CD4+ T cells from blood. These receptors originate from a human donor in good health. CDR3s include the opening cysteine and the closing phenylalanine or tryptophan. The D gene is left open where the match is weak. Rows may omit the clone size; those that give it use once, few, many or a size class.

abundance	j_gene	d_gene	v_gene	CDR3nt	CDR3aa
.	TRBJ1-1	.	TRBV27	TGTGCCAGCAGTTTTTCGCAGGGCTACGGCACTGAAGCTTTCTTT	CASSFSQGYGTEAFF
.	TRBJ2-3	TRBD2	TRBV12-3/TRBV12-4	TGTGCCAGCAGTAGACGGACTAGCGGGAGAGATACGCAGTATTTT	CASSRRTSGRDTQYF
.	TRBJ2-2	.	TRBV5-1	TGCGCCAGCAGCTTGGCCAGGAACACCGGGGAGCTGTTTTTT	CASSLARNTGELFF
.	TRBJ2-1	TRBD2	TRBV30	TGTGCCTGGAGGGAGACTAGCGGGAAAAATGAGCAGTTCTTC	CAWRETSGKNEQFF
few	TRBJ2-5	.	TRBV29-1	TGCAGCGTTGCGGCGTACCAAGAGACCCAGTACTTC	CSVAAYQETQYF
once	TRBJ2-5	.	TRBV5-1	TGCGCCAGCAGCTTTCTAGGGACACTACAAGAGACCCAGTACTTC	CASSFLGTLQETQYF
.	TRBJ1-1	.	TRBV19	TGTGCCAGTAATCCTCAAGGGACTAACACTGAAGCTTTCTTT	CASNPQGTNTEAFF
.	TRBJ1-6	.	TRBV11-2	TGTGCCAGCAGCTTCAGCAGGCCCCGGGATTCACCCCTCCACTTT	CASSFSRPRDSPLHF
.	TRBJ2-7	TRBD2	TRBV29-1	TGCAGCGTTGCTAAACTAGCGGGAGATAAAAACGAGCAGTACTTC	CSVAKLAGDKNEQYF
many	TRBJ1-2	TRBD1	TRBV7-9	TGTGCCAGCAGCCGCCGGGACAGGGACTATGGCTACACCTTC	CASSRRDRDYGYTF
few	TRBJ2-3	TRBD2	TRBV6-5	TGTGCCAGCAGTAAACGGACTAGCGGGGGCACAGATACGCAGTATTTT	CASSKRTSGGTDTQYF
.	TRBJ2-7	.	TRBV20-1	TGCAGTGCTAGAGCGGCCAGGGGTCGGGCTGTTTACGAGCAGTACTTC	CSARAARGRAVYEQYF
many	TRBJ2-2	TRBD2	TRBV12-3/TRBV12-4	TGTGCCAGCGACACGGGAGGGCCGGGGACCGGGGAGCTGTTTTTT	CASDTGGPGTGELFF
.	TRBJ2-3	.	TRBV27	TGTGCCAGCAACAAGGTTACCCCGGCGGGAACAGATACGCAGTATTTT	CASNKVTPAGTDTQYF
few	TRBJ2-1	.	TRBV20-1	TGCAGTCTACAGGCCGGTTCCAATGAGCAGTTCTTC	CSLQAGSNEQFF
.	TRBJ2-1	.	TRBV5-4	TGTGCCAGCAGCTGGGGGGCAGAGTACAATGAGCAGTTCTTC	CASSWGAEYNEQFF
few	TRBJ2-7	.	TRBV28	TGTGCCAGCATCCGAGGAGATAGCTCCTACGAGCAGTACTTC	CASIRGDSSYEQYF
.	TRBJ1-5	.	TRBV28	TGTGCCACCCGCCTTGGGTCTGATAGCAATCAGCCCCAGCATTTT	CATRLGSDSNQPQHF
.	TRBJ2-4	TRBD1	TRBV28	TGTGCCAGCTGGGGACAGGGAACCAAAAACATTCAGTACTTC	CASWGQGTKNIQYF
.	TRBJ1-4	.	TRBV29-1	TGCAGCGTTGTCGGCGGACGATTTAATGAAAAACTGTTTTTT	CSVVGGRFNEKLFF
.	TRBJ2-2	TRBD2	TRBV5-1	TGCGCCACGAGACTAGCGGGAGGATACACCGGGGAGCTGTTTTTT	CATRLAGGYTGELFF
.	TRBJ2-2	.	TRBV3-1	TGTGCCAGCAGCCGCCCTGGAGGGTTCGGGGAGCTGTTTTTT	CASSRPGGFGELFF
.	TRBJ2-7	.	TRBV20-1	TGCAGTGCTCCCGGGACCTACGAGCAGTACTTC	CSAPGTYEQYF
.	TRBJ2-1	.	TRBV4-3	TGTGCCAGCAGCCAACAGCAACTAGCAGTCCCCAATGAGCAGTTCTTC	CASSQQQLAVPNEQFF
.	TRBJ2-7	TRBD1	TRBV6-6	TGTGCCAGCAGTAGACCCGACAGGGATAGGTACGAGCAGTACTTC	CASSRPDRDRYEQYF
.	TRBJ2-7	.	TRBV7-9	TGTGCCAGCGACAGACAGGAGAGCTCCTACGAGCAGTACTTC	CASDRQESSYEQYF
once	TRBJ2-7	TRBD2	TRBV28	TGTGCCAGCAGTTTAGGGGGACTAGCGGGGACCTACGAGCAGTACTTC	CASSLGGLAGTYEQYF
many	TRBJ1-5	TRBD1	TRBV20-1	TGCAGTGCTAGAACCGGGACAGGGGAATATCAGCCCCAGCATTTT	CSARTGTGEYQPQHF
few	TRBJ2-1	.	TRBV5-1	TGCGCCAGTGGAGGCTCCTACAATGAGCAGTTCTTC	CASGGSYNEQFF
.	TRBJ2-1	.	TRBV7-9	TGTGCCAGCAGCCACTCGACCGGGACCATGGAATTCTTC	CASSHSTGTMEFF
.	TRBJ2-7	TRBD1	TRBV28	TGTGCCAGCAGCCCCCCGGGACAGGGGGTCTACGAGCAGTACTTC	CASSPPGQGVYEQYF
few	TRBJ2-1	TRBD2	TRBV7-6	TGTGCCAGCAGGTCTGGGACTAGCGGTAGCTCCTACAATGAGCAGTTCTTC	CASRSGTSGSSYNEQFF
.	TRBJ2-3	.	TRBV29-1	TGCAGCGTTGGCCGCCGTAACACAGATACGCAGTATTTT	CSVGRRNTDTQYF
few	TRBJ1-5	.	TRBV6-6	TGTGCCAGCAGTTTACGCGGGTCTCAGCCCCAGCATTTT	CASSLRGSQPQHF
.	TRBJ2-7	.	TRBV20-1	TGCAGTGCTAGAGCCCGTGGCAGTTCCTACGAGCAGTACTTC	CSARARGSSYEQYF
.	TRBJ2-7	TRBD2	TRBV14	TGTGCCAGCAGCCAGGGACTAGCGGGCACCCCCTCCTACGAGCAGTACTTC	CASSQGLAGTPSYEQYF
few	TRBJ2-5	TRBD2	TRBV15	TGTGCCACCAGAGATGGGACTAGCGGGAGAATGTACCAAGAGACCCAGTACTTC	CATRDGTSGRMYQETQYF
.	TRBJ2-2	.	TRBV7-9	TGTGCCAGCAGCTTTGGTACCGCCGGGGAGCTGTTTTTT	CASSFGTAGELFF
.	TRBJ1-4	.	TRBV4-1	TGCGCCAGCAGCCAAGATTCAGGGATGGGAGAAAAACTGTTTTTT	CASSQDSGMGEKLFF
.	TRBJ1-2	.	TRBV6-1	TGTGCCAGCAGTGAAGAAGGGGGGCGCGTTACGTCCTATGGCTACACCTTC	CASSEEGGRVTSYGYTF
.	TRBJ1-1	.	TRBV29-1	TGCAGCGTTGAGGGGGGCGGAGTTGAAGCTTTCTTT	CSVEGGGVEAFF
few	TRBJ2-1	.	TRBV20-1	TGCAGTGCTACGAACAGGGTTTATAGGAATGAGCAGTTCTTC	CSATNRVYRNEQFF
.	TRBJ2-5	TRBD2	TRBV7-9	TGTGCCAGCAGCGACCCGGGACTAGCGGGAGAGACCCAGTACTTC	CASSDPGLAGETQYF
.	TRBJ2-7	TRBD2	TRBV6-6	TGTGCCAGCAGTTACGGCGGGGGACCATTCGAGCAGTACTTC	CASSYGGGPFEQYF
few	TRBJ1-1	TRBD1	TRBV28	TGTGCCAGCAGCCAGGGGACAGGGGATTACTTCTTT	CASSQGTGDYFF
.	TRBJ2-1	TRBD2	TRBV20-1	TGCAGTGCTAGAGATCCTCTATCTAGCGGGAGATCCCCCAATGAGCAGTTCTTC	CSARDPLSSGRSPNEQFF
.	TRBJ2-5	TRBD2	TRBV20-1	TGCAGTGCTACCGGGACTAGCGGGAAAGAGACCCAGTACTTC	CSATGTSGKETQYF
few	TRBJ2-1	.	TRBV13	TGTGCCAGCAGCTTAGGACTCGGGGTCTCGCACTTC	CASSLGLGVSHF
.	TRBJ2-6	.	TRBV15	TGTGCCACCAGCGCAGGGGATGGGGCCAACGTCCTGACTTTC	CATSAGDGANVLTF
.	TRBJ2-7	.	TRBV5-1	TGCGCCAGCAGCTTGGTGCTGGGACCCGGGACACCCTACGAGCAGTACTTC	CASSLVLGPGTPYEQYF
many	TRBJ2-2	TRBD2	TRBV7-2	TGTGCCAGCAGCTCAACTAGCGGGAGGACCACCGGGGAGCTGTTTTTT	CASSSTSGRTTGELFF
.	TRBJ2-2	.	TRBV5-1	TGCGCCAGCAGCCAAGAAGCAGGGTCGCTGACGAGCACCGGGGAGCTGTTTTTT	CASSQEAGSLTSTGELFF